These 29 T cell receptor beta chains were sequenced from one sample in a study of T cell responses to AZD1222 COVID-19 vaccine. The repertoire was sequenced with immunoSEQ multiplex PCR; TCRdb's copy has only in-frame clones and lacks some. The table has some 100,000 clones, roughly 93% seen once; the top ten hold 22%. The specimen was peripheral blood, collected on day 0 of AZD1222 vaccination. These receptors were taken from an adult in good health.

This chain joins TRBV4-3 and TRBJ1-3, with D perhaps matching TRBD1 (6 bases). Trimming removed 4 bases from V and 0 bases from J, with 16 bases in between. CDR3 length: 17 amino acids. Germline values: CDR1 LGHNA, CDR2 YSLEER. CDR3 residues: CASSLGARGSSGNTIYF. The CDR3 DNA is TGCGCCAGCAGCCTTGGGGCCAGGGGAAGCTCTGGAAACACCATATATTTT.

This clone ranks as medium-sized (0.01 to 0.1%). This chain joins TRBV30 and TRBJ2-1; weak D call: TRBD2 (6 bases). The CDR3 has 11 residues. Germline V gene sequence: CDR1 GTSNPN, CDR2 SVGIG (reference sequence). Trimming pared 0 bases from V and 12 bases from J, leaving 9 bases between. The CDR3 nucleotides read TGTGCCTGGAGTGTAGGAGGGCCGCAGTTCTTC. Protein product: CAWSVGGPQFF.

This CDR3 is CASSYSTSGMSNQPQHF. The CDR3 DNA is TGTGCCAGCAGTTACTCGACTTCGGGGATGTCCAATCAGCCCCAGCATTTT. The chain uses TRBV6-2 or TRBV6-3 and TRBJ1-5; no clear D. Trimming took 0 bases from V and 3 from J, leaving 15 bases between them. The germline CDR1 and CDR2 sequences are MNHEY and SVGEGT. CDR3 length: 17 residues.

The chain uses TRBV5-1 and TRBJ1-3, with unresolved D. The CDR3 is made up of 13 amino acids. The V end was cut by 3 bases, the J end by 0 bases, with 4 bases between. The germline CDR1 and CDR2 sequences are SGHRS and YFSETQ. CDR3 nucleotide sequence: TGCGCCAGCAGCTCGGTCTCTGGAAACACCATATATTTT. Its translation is CASSSVSGNTIYF.

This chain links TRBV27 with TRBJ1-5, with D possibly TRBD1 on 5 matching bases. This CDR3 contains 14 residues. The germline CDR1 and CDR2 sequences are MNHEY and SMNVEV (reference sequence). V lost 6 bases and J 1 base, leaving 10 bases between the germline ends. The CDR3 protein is CASRRQGSNQPQHF. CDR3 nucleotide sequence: TGTGCCAGCAGGCGGCAGGGAAGCAATCAGCCCCAGCATTTT.

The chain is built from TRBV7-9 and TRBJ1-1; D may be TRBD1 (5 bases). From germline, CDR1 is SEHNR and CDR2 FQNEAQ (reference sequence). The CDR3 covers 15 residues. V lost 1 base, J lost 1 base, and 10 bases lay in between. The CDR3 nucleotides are TGTGCCAGCAGCTTAGAATCGGGGCCGAACACTGAAGCTTTCTTT. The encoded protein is CASSLESGPNTEAFF. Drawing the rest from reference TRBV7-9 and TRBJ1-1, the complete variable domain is DTGVSQNPRHKITKRGQNVTFRCDPISEHNRLYWYRQTLGQGPEFLTYFQNEAQLEKSRLLSDRFSAERPKGSFSTLEIQRTEQGDSAMYLCASSLESGPNTEAFFGQGTRLTVV.

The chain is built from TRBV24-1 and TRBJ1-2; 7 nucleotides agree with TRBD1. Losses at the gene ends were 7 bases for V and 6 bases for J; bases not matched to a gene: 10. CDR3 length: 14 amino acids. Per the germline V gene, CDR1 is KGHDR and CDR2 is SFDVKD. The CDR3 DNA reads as TGTGCCACCAGGGGACCCCGGACAGGAGATGGCTACACCTTC. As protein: CATRGPRTGDGYTF.

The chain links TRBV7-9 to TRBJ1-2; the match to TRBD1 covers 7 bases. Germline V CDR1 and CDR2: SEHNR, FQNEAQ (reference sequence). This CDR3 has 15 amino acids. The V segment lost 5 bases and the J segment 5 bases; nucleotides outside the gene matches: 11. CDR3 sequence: CASSLLGTVPYGYTF. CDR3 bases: TGTGCCAGCAGCCTCCTCGGGACAGTTCCTTATGGCTACACCTTC.

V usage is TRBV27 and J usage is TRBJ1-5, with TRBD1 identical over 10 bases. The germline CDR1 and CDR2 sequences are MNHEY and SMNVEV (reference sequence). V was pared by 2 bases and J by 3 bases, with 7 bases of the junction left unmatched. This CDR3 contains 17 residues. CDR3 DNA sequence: TGTGCCAGCAGTTTAGACGGGGGGACAGGGGCCAATCAGCCCCAGCATTTT. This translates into CASSLDGGTGANQPQHF.

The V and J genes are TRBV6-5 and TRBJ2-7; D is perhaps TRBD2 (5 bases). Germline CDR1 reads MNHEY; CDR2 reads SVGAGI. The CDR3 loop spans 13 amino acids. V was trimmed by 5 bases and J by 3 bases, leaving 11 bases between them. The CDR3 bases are TGTGCCAGCAGTCGGGGTCACATCTACGAGCAGTACTTC. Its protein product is CASSRGHIYEQYF.

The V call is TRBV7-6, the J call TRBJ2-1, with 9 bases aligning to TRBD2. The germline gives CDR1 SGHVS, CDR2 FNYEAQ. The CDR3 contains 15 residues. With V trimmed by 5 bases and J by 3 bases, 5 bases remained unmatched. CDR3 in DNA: TGTGCCAGCAGCCAGGGAGCGGGGGGCTACAATGAGCAGTTCTTC. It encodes CASSQGAGGYNEQFF.

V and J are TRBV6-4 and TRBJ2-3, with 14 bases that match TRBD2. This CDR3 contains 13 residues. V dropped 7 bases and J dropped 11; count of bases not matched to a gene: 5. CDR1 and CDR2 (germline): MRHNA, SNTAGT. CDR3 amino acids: CASTGLAGGQQYF. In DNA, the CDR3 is TGTGCCAGCACCGGACTAGCGGGGGGACAGCAGTATTTT.

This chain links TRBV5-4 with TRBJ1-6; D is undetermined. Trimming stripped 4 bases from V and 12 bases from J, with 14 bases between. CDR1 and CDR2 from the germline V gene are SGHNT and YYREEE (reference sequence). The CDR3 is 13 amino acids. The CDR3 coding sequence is TGTGCCAGCAGCCCGCCGGCCCCAGGACCCCTCCACTTT. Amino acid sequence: CASSPPAPGPLHF.

The CDR3 DNA reads as TGTGCCAGCAGCCCCAGGGTTAGCTCTGGAAACACCATATATTTT. Its protein is CASSPRVSSGNTIYF. V and J are TRBV9 and TRBJ1-3; a weak D match, TRBD1 (5 bases). CDR1 is SGDLS and CDR2 is YYNGEE in the germline V gene. V was shortened by 4 bases and J by 0 bases, with 11 bases between the two germline ends. The CDR3 loop spans 15 amino acids.

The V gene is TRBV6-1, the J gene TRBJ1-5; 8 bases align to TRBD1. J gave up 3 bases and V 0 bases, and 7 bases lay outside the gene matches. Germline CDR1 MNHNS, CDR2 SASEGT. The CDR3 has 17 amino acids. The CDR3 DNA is TGTGCCAGCAGTGAAGCCCCAGGGGGCGCAGACAATCAGCCCCAGCATTTT. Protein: CASSEAPGGADNQPQHF.

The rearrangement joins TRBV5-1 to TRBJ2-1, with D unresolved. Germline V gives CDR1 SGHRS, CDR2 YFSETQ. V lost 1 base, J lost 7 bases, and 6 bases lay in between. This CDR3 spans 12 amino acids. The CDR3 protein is CASSLQENEQFF. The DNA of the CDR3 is TGCGCCAGCAGCTTGCAGGAAAATGAGCAGTTCTTC.

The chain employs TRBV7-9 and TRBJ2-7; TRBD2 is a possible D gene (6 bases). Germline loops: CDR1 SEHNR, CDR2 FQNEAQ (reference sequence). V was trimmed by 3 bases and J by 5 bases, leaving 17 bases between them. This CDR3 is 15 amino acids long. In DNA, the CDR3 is TGTGCCAGCAGCTTCGGGGGAAAGGGTTGGGACGAGCAGTACTTC. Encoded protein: CASSFGGKGWDEQYF.

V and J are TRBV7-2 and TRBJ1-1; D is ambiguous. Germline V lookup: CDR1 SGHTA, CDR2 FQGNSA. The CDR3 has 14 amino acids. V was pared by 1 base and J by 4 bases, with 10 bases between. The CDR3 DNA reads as TGTGCCAGCAGCTTAGGTCCCTTGGGCACTGAAGCTTTCTTT. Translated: CASSLGPLGTEAFF.

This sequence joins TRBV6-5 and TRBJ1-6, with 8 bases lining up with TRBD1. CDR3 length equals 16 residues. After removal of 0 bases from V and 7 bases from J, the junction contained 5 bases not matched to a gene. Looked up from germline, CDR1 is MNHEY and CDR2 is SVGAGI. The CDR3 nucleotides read TGTGCCAGCAGTTACTCCGGGACAGGTTTGAATTCACCCCTCCACTTT. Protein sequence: CASSYSGTGLNSPLHF.

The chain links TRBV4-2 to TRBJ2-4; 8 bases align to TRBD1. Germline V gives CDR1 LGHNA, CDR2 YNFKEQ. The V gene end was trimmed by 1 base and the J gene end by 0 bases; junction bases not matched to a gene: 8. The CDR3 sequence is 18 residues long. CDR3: CASSQGTGWSLAKNIQYF. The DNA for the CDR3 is TGTGCCAGCAGCCAAGGGACAGGGTGGTCACTAGCCAAAAACATTCAGTACTTC.

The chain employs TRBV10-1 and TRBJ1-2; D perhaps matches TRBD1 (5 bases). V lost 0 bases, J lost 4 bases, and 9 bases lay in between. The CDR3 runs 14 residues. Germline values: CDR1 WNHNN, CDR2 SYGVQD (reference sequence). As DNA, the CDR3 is TGCGCCAGCAGTGAGTCTAAGACAGTCTATGGCTACACCTTC. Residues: CASSESKTVYGYTF.

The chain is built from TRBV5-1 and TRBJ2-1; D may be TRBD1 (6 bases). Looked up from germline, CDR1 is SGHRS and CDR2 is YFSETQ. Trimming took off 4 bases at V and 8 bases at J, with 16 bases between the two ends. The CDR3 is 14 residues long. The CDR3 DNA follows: TGCGCCAGCAGCGCACAACAGGGTCCCGATGAGCAGTTCTTC. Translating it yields CASSAQQGPDEQFF.

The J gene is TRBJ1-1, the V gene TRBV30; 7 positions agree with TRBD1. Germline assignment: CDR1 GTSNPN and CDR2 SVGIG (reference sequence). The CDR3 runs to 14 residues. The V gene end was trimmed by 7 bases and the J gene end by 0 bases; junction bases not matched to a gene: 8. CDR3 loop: CALQKGQMNTEAFF. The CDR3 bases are TGTGCCTTACAAAAGGGACAGATGAACACTGAAGCTTTCTTT.

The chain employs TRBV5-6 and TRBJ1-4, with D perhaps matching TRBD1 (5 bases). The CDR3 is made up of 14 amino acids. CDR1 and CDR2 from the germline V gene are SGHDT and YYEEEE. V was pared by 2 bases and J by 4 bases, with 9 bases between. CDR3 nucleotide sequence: TGTGCCAGCAGCTTCCGGGGGATTAATGAAAAACTGTTTTTT. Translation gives CASSFRGINEKLFF.

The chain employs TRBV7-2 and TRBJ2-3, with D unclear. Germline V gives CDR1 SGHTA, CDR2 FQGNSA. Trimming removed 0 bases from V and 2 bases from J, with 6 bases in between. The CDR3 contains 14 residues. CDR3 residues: CASSLAANTDTQYF. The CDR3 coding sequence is TGTGCCAGCAGCTTAGCAGCCAACACAGATACGCAGTATTTT.

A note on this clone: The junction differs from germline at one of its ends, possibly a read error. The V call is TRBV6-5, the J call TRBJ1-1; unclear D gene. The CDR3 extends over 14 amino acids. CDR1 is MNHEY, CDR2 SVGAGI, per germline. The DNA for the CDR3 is TGTGCCAGCAGTTACTCGAATTTGAAGACTGAAGCTTTCTTT. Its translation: CASSYSNLKTEAFF.

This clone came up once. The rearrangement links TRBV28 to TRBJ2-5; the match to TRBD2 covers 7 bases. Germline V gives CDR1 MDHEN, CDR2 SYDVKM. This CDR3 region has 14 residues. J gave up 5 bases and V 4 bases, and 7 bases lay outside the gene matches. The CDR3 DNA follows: TGTGCCAGCAGTTCCAGATCCGGGGGGGAGACCCAGTACTTC. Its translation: CASSSRSGGETQYF.

This CDR3 reads CASSPLKGLDTGELFF. For the CDR3, the DNA is TGTGCCAGCTCCCCGTTGAAGGGTTTGGACACCGGGGAGCTGTTTTTT. This chain connects TRBV27 to TRBJ2-2; D gene ambiguous. V lost 8 bases and J 3 bases, leaving 19 bases between the germline ends. The CDR3 loop spans 16 amino acids. Per germline, CDR1 MNHEY and CDR2 SMNVEV (reference sequence).

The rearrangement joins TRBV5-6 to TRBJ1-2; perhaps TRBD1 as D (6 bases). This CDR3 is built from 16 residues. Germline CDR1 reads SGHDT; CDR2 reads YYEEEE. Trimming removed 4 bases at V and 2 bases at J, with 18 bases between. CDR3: CASSPPGTPRNYGYTF. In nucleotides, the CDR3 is TGTGCCAGCAGCCCCCCTGGGACACCAAGAAACTATGGCTACACCTTC.